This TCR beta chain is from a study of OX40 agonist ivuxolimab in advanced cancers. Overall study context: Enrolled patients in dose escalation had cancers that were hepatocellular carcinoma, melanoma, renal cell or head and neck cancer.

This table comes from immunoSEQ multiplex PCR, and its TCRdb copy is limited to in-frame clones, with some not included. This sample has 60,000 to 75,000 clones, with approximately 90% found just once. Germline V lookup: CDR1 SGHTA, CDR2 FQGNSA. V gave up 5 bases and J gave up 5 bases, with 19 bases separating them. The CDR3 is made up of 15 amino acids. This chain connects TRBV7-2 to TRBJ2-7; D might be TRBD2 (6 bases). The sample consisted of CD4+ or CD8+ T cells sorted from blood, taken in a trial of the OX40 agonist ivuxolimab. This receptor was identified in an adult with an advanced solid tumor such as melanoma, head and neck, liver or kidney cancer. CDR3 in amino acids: CASSISGSSFDEQYF. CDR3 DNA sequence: TGTGCCAGCAGCATATCCGGGAGCTCCTTCGACGAGCAGTACTTC.